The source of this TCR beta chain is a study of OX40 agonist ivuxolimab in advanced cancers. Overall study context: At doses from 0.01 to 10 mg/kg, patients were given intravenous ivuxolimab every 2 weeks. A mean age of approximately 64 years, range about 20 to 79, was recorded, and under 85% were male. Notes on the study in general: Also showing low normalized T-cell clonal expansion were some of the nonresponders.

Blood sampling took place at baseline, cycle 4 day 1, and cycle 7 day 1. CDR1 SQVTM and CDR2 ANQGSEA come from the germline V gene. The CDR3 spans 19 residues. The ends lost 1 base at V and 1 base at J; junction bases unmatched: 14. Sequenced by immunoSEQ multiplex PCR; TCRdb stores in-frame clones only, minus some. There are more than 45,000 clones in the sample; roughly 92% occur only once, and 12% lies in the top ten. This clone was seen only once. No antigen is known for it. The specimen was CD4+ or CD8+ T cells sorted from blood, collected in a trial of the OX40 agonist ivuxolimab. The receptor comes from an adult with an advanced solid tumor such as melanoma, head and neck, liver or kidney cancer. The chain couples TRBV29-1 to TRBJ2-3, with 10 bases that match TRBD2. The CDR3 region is CSVEGLAGPMRGGTDTQYF. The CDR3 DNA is TGCAGCGTTGAAGGACTAGCGGGCCCTATGAGGGGGGGCACAGATACGCAGTATTTT.